Detailed here is one TCR beta chain. The antigen is not known. CDR1 and CDR2 from the germline V gene are DFQATT and SNEGSKA (reference sequence). V was trimmed by 1 base and J by 2 bases, leaving 27 bases between them. The CDR3 has 19 residues. The sample originates from a study of response to subunit inactivated influenza vaccine. General study results and limits: With each seasonal influenza vaccination, the authors suggested, few new T cells are recruited.

TCRdb reprocessed the RT-PCR reads via MiXCR and lists one record per CDR3 protein. The sample records some 500,000 distinct CDR3 sequences, 25% being singletons. This receptor was obtained from a man over 45 who received an inactivated influenza vaccine. This chain joins TRBV20-1 and TRBJ2-7, with D perhaps matching TRBD2 (5 bases). Sequences were derived from CD4+ T cells sorted from PBMCs, sampled less than 6 days after vaccination. The CDR3 loop reads CSARGWVEGQPLGTYEQYF. The CDR3 DNA sequence: TGCAGTGCTAGAGGCTGGGTAGAGGGTCAGCCTCTAGGGACCTACGAGCAGTACTTC.